The T cell receptor (beta chain) under discussion was sequenced for a study of blood T cell repertoires in COVID-19. Per the germline V gene, CDR1 is MNHNS and CDR2 is SASEGT. The CDR3 runs to 14 residues. The V gene lost 5 bases and the J gene lost 1 base, with 11 bases spanning the gap. Produced via immunoSEQ multiplex PCR; TCRdb's table is partial and in-frame only. The repertoire holds about 380,000 clones, with more than 70% as singletons. The sequencing input was PBMCs or T cells enriched from blood (not recorded which). The V call is TRBV6-1, the J call TRBJ1-2; unclear D gene. The source is a woman in her late teens or twenties who had recovered from COVID-19. The CDR3 region is CASSNEILNYGYTF. The CDR3 DNA sequence: TGTGCCAGCAGTAACGAGATTCTTAACTATGGCTACACCTTC.